This T cell receptor beta chain was observed in a study of blood T cell repertoires in COVID-19. V lost 5 bases and J lost 1; bases outside the gene matches: 11. The CDR3 extends over 17 amino acids. Germline lookup yields CDR1 SGHTA and CDR2 FQGNSA. Clones were read by immunoSEQ multiplex PCR, and TCRdb kept only the in-frame ones, dropping some. Here the sample spans fewer than 50,000 clones, around 82% being singletons. The sample comprised peripheral blood. The receptor was isolated from an elderly woman with active or convalescent COVID-19. This chain links TRBV7-2 with TRBJ2-3; 8 nucleotides agree with TRBD1. DNA of the CDR3: TGTGCCAGCAGCACCCGGTCAGGGGGCGGGGGCACAGATACGCAGTATTTT. Amino acid sequence: CASSTRSGGGGTDTQYF.